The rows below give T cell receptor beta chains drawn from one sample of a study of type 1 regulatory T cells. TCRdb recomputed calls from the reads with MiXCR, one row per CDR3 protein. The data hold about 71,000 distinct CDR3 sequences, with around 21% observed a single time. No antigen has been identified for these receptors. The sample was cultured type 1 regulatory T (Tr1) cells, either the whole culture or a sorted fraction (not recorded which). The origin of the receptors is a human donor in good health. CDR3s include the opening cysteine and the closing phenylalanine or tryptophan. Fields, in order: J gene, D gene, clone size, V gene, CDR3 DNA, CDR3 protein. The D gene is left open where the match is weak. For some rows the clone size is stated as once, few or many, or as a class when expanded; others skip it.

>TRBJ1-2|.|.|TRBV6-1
TGTGCCAGCAGTGAAGCGCTTCTGAGCAGGGTGGCTGGCTACACCTTC
CASSEALLSRVAGYTF
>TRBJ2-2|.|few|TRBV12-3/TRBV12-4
TGTGCCAGCGCCCGAATGACAGTGAACACCGGGGAGCTGTTTTTT
CASARMTVNTGELFF
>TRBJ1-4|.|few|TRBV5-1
TGCGCCAGTTCCGTGGACACAACTAATGAAAAACTGTTTTTT
CASSVDTTNEKLFF
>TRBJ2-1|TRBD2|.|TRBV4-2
TGTGCCAGCAGCCAAGATCCCACGCTGGCGGGAGGGGGTGAGCAGTTCTTC
CASSQDPTLAGGGEQFF
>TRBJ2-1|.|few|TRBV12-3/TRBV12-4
TGTGCCAGCACTCCCGTTCAACGCAACTACAATGAGCAGTTCTTC
CASTPVQRNYNEQFF
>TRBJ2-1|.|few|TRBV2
TGTGCCAGCAGTGAAGCTGGTCCTAGGGGGGATGAGCAGTTCTTC
CASSEAGPRGDEQFF
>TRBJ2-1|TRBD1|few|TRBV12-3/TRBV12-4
TGTGCCAGCAGTGCCGGGACAGGGAGCCCGGCACACTTCTTC
CASSAGTGSPAHFF
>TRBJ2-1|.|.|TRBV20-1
TGCAGTGCTATCCCCCAGGACTGGTTCTACAATGAGCAGTTCTTC
CSAIPQDWFYNEQFF
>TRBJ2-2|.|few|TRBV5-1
TGCGCCAGCAAGGGGGACTCGAATGTACCCGGGGAGCTGTTTTTT
CASKGDSNVPGELFF
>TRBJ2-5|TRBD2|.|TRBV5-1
TGCGCCAGCAGCCAAACTTCGGGACTAGCGGACAACCAAGAGACCCAGTACTTC
CASSQTSGLADNQETQYF
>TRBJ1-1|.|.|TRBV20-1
TGCAGTGCTATGGGCCGACGGAAGGCTTTCTTT
CSAMGRRKAFF
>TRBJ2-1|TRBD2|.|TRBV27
TGTGCCAGCAGACTAGCGGGAGCCTCCAATGAGCAGTTCTTC
CASRLAGASNEQFF
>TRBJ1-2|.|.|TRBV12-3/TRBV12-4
TGTGCCAGCAGTTTGGACTATGGCTACACCTTC
CASSLDYGYTF
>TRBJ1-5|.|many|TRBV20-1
TGCAGTGCCCTACAGGGTAATCAGCCCCAGCATTTT
CSALQGNQPQHF
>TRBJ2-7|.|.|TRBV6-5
TGTGCCAGCAGCGCAGGGTTGGGGAAGCAGTACTTC
CASSAGLGKQYF
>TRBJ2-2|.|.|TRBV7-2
TGTGCCAGCAGCTTCCATTCCCCTGACAACCACGGGGAGCTGTTTTTT
CASSFHSPDNHGELFF
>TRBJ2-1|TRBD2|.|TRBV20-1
TGCAGTGCAAATCCGGGACTATCAAGCTCCTACAATGAGCAGTTCTTC
CSANPGLSSSYNEQFF
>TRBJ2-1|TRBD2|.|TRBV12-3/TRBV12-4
TGTGCCAGCAGCCCGCCCAGCGGGAGGCAGTTCTTC
CASSPPSGRQFF
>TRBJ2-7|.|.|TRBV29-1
TGCAGCGTTGAGGGCCAAGGATACGAGCAGTACTTC
CSVEGQGYEQYF
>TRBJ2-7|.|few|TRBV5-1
TGCGCCAGCAGCCATTCCTCATACGAGCAGTACTTC
CASSHSSYEQYF
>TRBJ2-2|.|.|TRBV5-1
TGCGCCAGCAGCTTTCGGAACGCCGGGGAGCTGTTTTTT
CASSFRNAGELFF
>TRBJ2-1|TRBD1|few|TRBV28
TGTGCCAGCCGGACAGGTCTGTACAATGAGCAGTTCTTC
CASRTGLYNEQFF
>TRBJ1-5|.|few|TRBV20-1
TGCAGTGCTGTTCAGGGTGAAAGCAATCAGCCCCAGCATTTT
CSAVQGESNQPQHF
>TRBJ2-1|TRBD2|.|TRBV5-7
TGTGCCAGCAGCTTGGGTTTAGCGGGAGTGAACAATGAGCAGTTCTTC
CASSLGLAGVNNEQFF
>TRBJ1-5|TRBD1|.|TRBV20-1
TGCAGTGCTATCGTGCGGGACAGGGGTATCCAGCCCCAGCATTTT
CSAIVRDRGIQPQHF
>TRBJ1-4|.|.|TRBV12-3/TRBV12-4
TGTGCCAGCACTTTAGAGGCTCTTGACAGGAAACTGTTTTTT
CASTLEALDRKLFF
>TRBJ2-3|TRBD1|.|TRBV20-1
TGCAGTGAGGACAGGGGTGACACAGATACGCAGTATTTT
CSEDRGDTDTQYF
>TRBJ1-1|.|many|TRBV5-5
TGTGCCAGCAGCTTGCTCACAGGACTGAACACTGAAGCTTTCTTT
CASSLLTGLNTEAFF
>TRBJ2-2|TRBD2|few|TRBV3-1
TGTGCCAGCAGCCAAACTAGCGGAGTTAACACCGGGGAGCTGTTTTTT
CASSQTSGVNTGELFF
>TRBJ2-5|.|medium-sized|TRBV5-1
TGCGCCAGCAGCCTAAGGACAGCACAAGAGACCCAGTACTTC
CASSLRTAQETQYF
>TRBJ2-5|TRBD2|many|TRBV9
TGTGCCAGCAGCGTAGGACTAGCGGGAGTTGAGACCCAGTACTTC
CASSVGLAGVETQYF
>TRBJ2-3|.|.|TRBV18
TGTGCCAGCTCAGACACAGATACGCAGTATTTT
CASSDTDTQYF
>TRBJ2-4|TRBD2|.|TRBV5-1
TGCGCCAGCAGCGAACGGGGACTAGCGGGAAACAAAGCCAAAAACATTCAGTACTTC
CASSERGLAGNKAKNIQYF
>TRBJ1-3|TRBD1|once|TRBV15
TGTGCCACCAGCAGACGACAGGGGGCCTACTCGGGAAACACCATATATTTT
CATSRRQGAYSGNTIYF
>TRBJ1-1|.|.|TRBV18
TGTGCCAGCTCACCACTTCGGGTCCCGAACACTGAAGCTTTCTTT
CASSPLRVPNTEAFF
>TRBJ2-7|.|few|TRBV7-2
TGTGCCAGCAGTTGGGATCGGGACTACGAGCAGTACTTC
CASSWDRDYEQYF
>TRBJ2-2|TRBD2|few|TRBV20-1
TGCAGTGCTATGACTAGCGGGAGGGCAGGGACCGGGGAGCTGTTTTTT
CSAMTSGRAGTGELFF